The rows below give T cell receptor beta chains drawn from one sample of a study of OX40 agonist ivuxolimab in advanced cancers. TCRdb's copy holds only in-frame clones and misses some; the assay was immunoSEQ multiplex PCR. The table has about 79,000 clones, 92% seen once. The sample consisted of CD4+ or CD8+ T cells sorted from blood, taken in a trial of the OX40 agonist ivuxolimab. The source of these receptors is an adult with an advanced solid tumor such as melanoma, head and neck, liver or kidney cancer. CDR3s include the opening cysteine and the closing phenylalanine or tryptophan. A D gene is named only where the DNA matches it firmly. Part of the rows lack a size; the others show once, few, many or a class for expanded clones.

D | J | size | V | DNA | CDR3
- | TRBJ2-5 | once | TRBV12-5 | TGTGCTAGTGGTTTGGGCCCTAGTTCGGTCCAGTACTTC | CASGLGPSSVQYF
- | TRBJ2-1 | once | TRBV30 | TGTGCCTGGGCCAGCGGAGTCGTCGATGAGCAGTTCTTC | CAWASGVVDEQFF
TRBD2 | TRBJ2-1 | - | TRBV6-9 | TGTGCCAGCAGTTTGAGAATAGCGGGAGGTTACAATGAGCAGTTCTTC | CASSLRIAGGYNEQFF
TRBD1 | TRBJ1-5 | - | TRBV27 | TGTGCCGAGGGGGCTAAGTATCAGCCCCAGCATTTT | CAEGAKYQPQHF
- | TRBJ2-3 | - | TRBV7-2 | TGTGCCAGCAGCTTATCAGGCACTCGCACAGATACGCAGTATTTT | CASSLSGTRTDTQYF
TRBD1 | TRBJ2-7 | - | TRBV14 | TGTGCCAGCAGCCTCTTCTCCGGGACAGGGGCCGAGCAGTACTTC | CASSLFSGTGAEQYF
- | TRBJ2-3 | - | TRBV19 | TGTGCCAGTAGTCCCCGCTTAGACGGCACAGATACGCAGTATTTT | CASSPRLDGTDTQYF
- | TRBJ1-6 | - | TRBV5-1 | TGCGCCAGCAGCCCGGATTATAATTCACCCCTCCACTTT | CASSPDYNSPLHF
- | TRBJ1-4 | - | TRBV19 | TGTGCCAGTAGGGAGTCTGCCTATGAAAAACTGTTTTTT | CASRESAYEKLFF
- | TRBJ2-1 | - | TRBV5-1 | TGCGCCAGCAGCTTGGTTGCCGGTTTTATGGATGAGCAGTTCTTC | CASSLVAGFMDEQFF
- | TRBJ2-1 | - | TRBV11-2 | TGTGCCAGCAGCGCCCTCGGACTTTACAATGAGCAGTTCTTC | CASSALGLYNEQFF
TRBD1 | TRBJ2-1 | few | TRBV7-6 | TGTGCCAGCATCGAGAGGACAGGGTACTACAATGAGCAGTTCTTC | CASIERTGYYNEQFF
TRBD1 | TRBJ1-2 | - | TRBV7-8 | TGTGCCAGCAGCTTAGGTGTAGGCAGGGGGTCCTATGGCTACACCTTC | CASSLGVGRGSYGYTF
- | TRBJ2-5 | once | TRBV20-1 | TGCAGTGCTGTTGTTGGAGAGACCCAGTACTTC | CSAVVGETQYF
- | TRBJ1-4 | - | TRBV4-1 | TGCGCCAGCAGCCAAGAAACTGAAAAACTGTTTTTT | CASSQETEKLFF
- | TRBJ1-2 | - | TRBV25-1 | TGTGCCAGAATGATCAACTATGGCTACACCTTC | CARMINYGYTF
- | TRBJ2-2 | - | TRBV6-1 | TGTGCCAGCGGTGGGATAGCCCTGAACACCGGGGAGCTGTTTTTT | CASGGIALNTGELFF
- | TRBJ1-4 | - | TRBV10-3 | TGTGCCATCAGTGAGTCAGGGAGGCAAGATAATGAAAAACTGTTTTTT | CAISESGRQDNEKLFF
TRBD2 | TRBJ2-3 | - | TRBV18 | TGTGCCAGCTCACCGCTAGCGGGAGCTACAGATACGCAGTATTTT | CASSPLAGATDTQYF
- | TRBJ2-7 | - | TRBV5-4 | TGTGCCAGCAGCTTGGCACCGGGGAGCGGAAGGGCCTACGAGCAGTACTTC | CASSLAPGSGRAYEQYF
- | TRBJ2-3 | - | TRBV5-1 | TGCGCCAGCAGCGCCTCGGCAGTAGTCGGACCAGATACGCAGTATTTT | CASSASAVVGPDTQYF
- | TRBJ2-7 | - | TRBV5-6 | TGTGCCAGCAGCTGGGACGTAAACTACGAGCAGTACTTC | CASSWDVNYEQYF
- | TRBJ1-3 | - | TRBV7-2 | TGTGCCAGCAGCCCTTACGTGGGGGCGAATGGAAACACCATATATTTT | CASSPYVGANGNTIYF
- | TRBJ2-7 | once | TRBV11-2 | TGTGCCAGCAGCCTGGGGTCCCAACTAGGCGAGCAGTACTTC | CASSLGSQLGEQYF
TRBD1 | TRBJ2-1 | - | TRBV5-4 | TGTGCCAGCAGCACCGGACAGGGCGTTTTCTACGGTGAGCAGTTCTTC | CASSTGQGVFYGEQFF
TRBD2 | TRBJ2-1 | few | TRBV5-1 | TGCGCCAGCAGCCGGAGCGGGGGGGACCATGAGCAGTTCTTC | CASSRSGGDHEQFF
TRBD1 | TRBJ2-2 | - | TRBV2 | TGTGCCAGCAAGGGGACAGGGAACACCGGGGAGCTGTTTTTT | CASKGTGNTGELFF
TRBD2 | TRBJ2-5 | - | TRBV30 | TGTGCCTGGAGACCCCCGTGGGGAGGGGCCGGAGAGACCCAGTACTTC | CAWRPPWGGAGETQYF
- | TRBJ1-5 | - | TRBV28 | TGTGCCAGCATTTTAAGGAGCAATCAGCCCCAGCATTTT | CASILRSNQPQHF
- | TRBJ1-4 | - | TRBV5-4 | TGTGCCAGCAGCTCAGGAGGGGCCGGGGCTAATGAAAAACTGTTTTTT | CASSSGGAGANEKLFF
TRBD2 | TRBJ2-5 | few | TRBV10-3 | TGTGCCATCAGTGAGCCCGGACTAGCGGGAGGGCCTGAGGAGACCCAGTACTTC | CAISEPGLAGGPEETQYF
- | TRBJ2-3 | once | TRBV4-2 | TGTGCCAGCAGCCAAGTCTTCGAGGTGTCTAAAAATACGCAGTATTTT | CASSQVFEVSKNTQYF
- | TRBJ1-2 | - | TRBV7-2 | TGTGCCAGCAGCTTAGAGTTATCACAGGGTAGAGACTATGGCTACACCTTC | CASSLELSQGRDYGYTF
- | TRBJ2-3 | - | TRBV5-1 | TGCGCCAGCAGCTTGGGGGAGGCCACAGATACGCAGTATTTT | CASSLGEATDTQYF
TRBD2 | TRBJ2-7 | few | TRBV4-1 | TGCGCCAGCAGCCGCTTACTAGCGGGAGACGAGCAGTACTTC | CASSRLLAGDEQYF
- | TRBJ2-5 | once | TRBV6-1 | TGTGCCAGCAGTGAATTGGCTAGCGTGGAGACCCAGTACTTC | CASSELASVETQYF
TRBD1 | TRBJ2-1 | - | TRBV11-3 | TGTGCCAGCAGCCCGCCCGGGACAGAAAGCTACAATGAGCAGTTCTTC | CASSPPGTESYNEQFF
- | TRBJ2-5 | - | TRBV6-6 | TGTGCCAGCAGTCCCGACCTGGTCCAAGAGACCCAGTACTTC | CASSPDLVQETQYF
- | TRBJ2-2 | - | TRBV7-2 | TGTGCCAGCTACCTCTGGGCCCCCGGGGAGCTGTTTTTT | CASYLWAPGELFF
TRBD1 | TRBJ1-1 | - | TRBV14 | TGTGCCAGCAGCCAAGTAGGGGCGCAGGGGGGAGCTTTCTTT | CASSQVGAQGGAFF
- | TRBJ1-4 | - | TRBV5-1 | TGCGCCAGCAGCTTGGTACAGATTTCAACTAATGAAAAACTGTTTTTT | CASSLVQISTNEKLFF
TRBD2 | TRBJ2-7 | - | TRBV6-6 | TGTGCCAGCAGTTACCCGGCGACAGCGGGAGTTAACGAGCAGTACTTC | CASSYPATAGVNEQYF
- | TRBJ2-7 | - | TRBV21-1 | TGTGCCAGCAGCCCATTCTTCGGACAGCCGGGGATCAACGAGCAGTACTTC | CASSPFFGQPGINEQYF